The 5 T cell receptor beta chains listed next were all sequenced from one sample in a study of human T cells and chemical hapten exposure. TCRdb re-analysed the RACE reads in MiXCR, keeping a single row per CDR3 protein. Of 35,000 to 50,000 distinct CDR3 sequences in the sample, about 10% were seen once. Stated time point: pre-sensitization, week 0. Described treatment: therapeutic diphenylcyclopropenone sensitization with weekly scalp DPC. The source was whole blood, collected in connection with sensitization to the hapten diphenylcyclopropenone (DPC). These receptors originate from a man in his thirties or forties with alopecia areata. Some clones in this sample may be carry-over from other donors' samples.

This clonotype was seen many times. V gene TRBV5-1 combines with J gene TRBJ1-6, with D maybe TRBD1 (5 bases). The CDR3 covers 15 residues. CDR1 SGHRS and CDR2 YFSETQ come from the germline V gene. V shed 0 bases and J shed 10 bases, with 14 bases lying between them. As DNA, the CDR3 is TGCGCCAGCAGCTTGGCGCGTCAGGGTTACTCACCCCTCCACTTT. Translated, it gives CASSLARQGYSPLHF.

This clonotype was counted a few times. The chain joins TRBV29-1 to TRBJ1-1, with D unresolved. This CDR3 spans 13 amino acids. Germline V lookup: CDR1 SQVTM, CDR2 ANQGSEA. Trimming shortened V by 4 bases and J by 5 bases, and 14 bases separated the two germline ends. CDR3 loop: CSVGRGRETEAFF. CDR3 DNA: TGCAGCGTTGGAAGAGGGCGAGAAACTGAAGCTTTCTTT.

This clonotype came up many times. V gene TRBV27 combines with J gene TRBJ2-5, with 12 bases fitting TRBD2. The CDR3 loop spans 17 amino acids. The J segment lost 5 bases and the V segment lost 4 bases, leaving 11 bases of the junction unmatched. Per germline, CDR1 MNHEY and CDR2 SMNVEV (reference sequence). This CDR3 reads CASSSIRLAGAVETQYF. The CDR3 DNA is TGTGCCAGCAGTTCCATACGACTAGCGGGAGCGGTGGAGACCCAGTACTTC.

In this sample, this clonotype turned up many times. V is TRBV7-9 and J is TRBJ2-7; tentatively, D is TRBD1 (5 bases). The CDR3 has 12 amino acids. In germline, CDR1 is SEHNR, CDR2 FQNEAQ (reference sequence). Trimming cost V 1 base and J 5 bases, with 6 bases left between them. The CDR3 sequence: CASSLVRDEQYF. DNA for the CDR3: TGTGCCAGCAGCTTAGTCAGGGACGAGCAGTACTTC.

This clonotype was seen more than once but under ten times. The CDR3 DNA reads as TGTGCCAGCAGCTTAGCTCACGTGGGGGGGTTGGAGACCCAGTACTTC. Protein product: CASSLAHVGGLETQYF. The gene calls are TRBV11-2 and TRBJ2-5; 7 nucleotides line up with TRBD2. V lost 1 base and J lost 5; bases outside the gene matches: 10. Per germline, CDR1 SGHAT and CDR2 FQNNGV. CDR3 size: 16 residues.